The rows below give T cell receptor beta chains drawn from one sample of a study of blood T cell repertoires in COVID-19. Profiling relied on immunoSEQ multiplex PCR, and the TCRdb table lists in-frame clones only, not all of them. The profile covers about 70,000 clones, with roughly 88% appearing a single time and 2.3% taken by the ten largest. What was sequenced was peripheral blood. Source of these receptors: a human donor in a cohort sampled during active COVID-19. Both conserved end residues are part of each CDR3. A D gene is named only where the DNA matches it firmly. Some rows mark clone size as missing; the rest say once, few, many or name a class of expanded clone.

J: TRBJ2-7; size: NA; V: TRBV5-1; D: TRBD1; DNA: TGCGCCAGCAGCAGGGGACAGTTGTACGAGCAGTACTTC; CDR3: CASSRGQLYEQYF
J: TRBJ2-3; size: once; V: TRBV6-6; D: TRBD2; DNA: TGTGCCAGCAGTTTCTCGAAAGCGGGGGGCACAGATACGCAGTATTTT; CDR3: CASSFSKAGGTDTQYF
J: TRBJ1-1; size: once; V: TRBV7-2; D: NA; DNA: TGTGCCAGCAGCTTAGTCAGGGGTCGAACTTTCTTT; CDR3: CASSLVRGRTFF
J: TRBJ1-1; size: NA; V: TRBV5-1; D: NA; DNA: TGCGCCAGCAGCTTGGAGTCTAGGAGGAACACTGAAGCTTTCTTT; CDR3: CASSLESRRNTEAFF
J: TRBJ2-7; size: NA; V: TRBV6-6; D: NA; DNA: TGTGCCAGCAGCCGGGGGTACGAGCAGTACTTC; CDR3: CASSRGYEQYF
J: TRBJ2-3; size: NA; V: TRBV5-1; D: NA; DNA: TGCGCCAGCAGCTCGTATCTCCTAGACGCAGCAGATACGCAGTATTTT; CDR3: CASSSYLLDAADTQYF
J: TRBJ1-5; size: NA; V: TRBV7-2; D: TRBD1; DNA: TGTGCCAGCAGCCCCGCCGGGACAGGTAGCAATCAGCCCCAGCATTTT; CDR3: CASSPAGTGSNQPQHF
J: TRBJ2-3; size: NA; V: TRBV19; D: TRBD1; DNA: TGTGCCAGCCTCCCAAGCTGGGACAGGGGCACAGATACGCAGTATTTT; CDR3: CASLPSWDRGTDTQYF
J: TRBJ2-3; size: NA; V: TRBV28; D: TRBD2; DNA: TGTGCCAGCACCCTCGGTCTAGCGGGAGTTGAAACGCAGTATTTT; CDR3: CASTLGLAGVETQYF
J: TRBJ1-1; size: NA; V: TRBV19; D: NA; DNA: TGTGCCAGTAGTTGGGGGACACAGAACACTGAAGCTTTCTTT; CDR3: CASSWGTQNTEAFF
J: TRBJ1-1; size: NA; V: TRBV28; D: NA; DNA: TGTGCCAGCAGTTTAGGGGCAACTGAAGCTTTCTTT; CDR3: CASSLGATEAFF
J: TRBJ1-1; size: NA; V: TRBV19; D: TRBD1; DNA: TGTGCCAGTAGTGCGGGACAGGGGGCGCGGACTGAAGCTTTCTTT; CDR3: CASSAGQGARTEAFF
J: TRBJ2-3; size: NA; V: TRBV10-2; D: NA; DNA: TGCGCCAGCAGTGAGTCGAACAGGGGCACAGATACGCAGTATTTT; CDR3: CASSESNRGTDTQYF
J: TRBJ2-3; size: NA; V: TRBV10-3; D: NA; DNA: TGTGCCATCAGGGCTGGGCCTACTAGCACAGATACGCAGTATTTT; CDR3: CAIRAGPTSTDTQYF
J: TRBJ2-4; size: NA; V: TRBV30; D: NA; DNA: TGTGCCTGGAGTGTAAAAAGGACAGCGGAGGCCAAAAACATTCAGTACTTC; CDR3: CAWSVKRTAEAKNIQYF
J: TRBJ2-7; size: NA; V: TRBV5-1; D: NA; DNA: TGCGCCAGCAGCGACCGACAGCCCGGCAGCGACGAGCAGTACTTC; CDR3: CASSDRQPGSDEQYF
J: TRBJ1-3; size: NA; V: TRBV5-1; D: NA; DNA: TGCGCCAGCAGCTCAGGACCCGGGGAAGGAAACACCATATATTTT; CDR3: CASSSGPGEGNTIYF
J: TRBJ2-7; size: NA; V: TRBV28; D: TRBD2; DNA: TGTGCCACGACAGGACCCGGGACTAGTCCTTCCGAGCAGTACTTC; CDR3: CATTGPGTSPSEQYF
J: TRBJ2-2; size: NA; V: TRBV10-2; D: TRBD1; DNA: TGCGCCAGCAGTAGACAGGGTACGGAGCTGTTTTTT; CDR3: CASSRQGTELFF
J: TRBJ2-7; size: NA; V: TRBV7-2; D: TRBD2; DNA: TGTGCCAGCAGCTCCGGGACTAGCAGTTACGAGCAGTACTTC; CDR3: CASSSGTSSYEQYF
J: TRBJ1-4; size: NA; V: TRBV7-9; D: NA; DNA: TGTGCCAGCAGCTCCACAGGGTCGACTAATGAAAAACTGTTTTTT; CDR3: CASSSTGSTNEKLFF